This T cell receptor (beta chain) was retrieved from a study of T cell responses to AZD1222 COVID-19 vaccine. Here immunoSEQ multiplex PCR was the method, and the copy in TCRdb shows in-frame clones only, minus some. The table lists about 120,000 clones, 87% of them singletons, with 7.5% in the top ten. The germline gives CDR1 SGHNT, CDR2 YYREEE (reference sequence). CDR3 length: 15 residues. Deletions cut 0 bases from V and 5 bases from J, with 13 bases between. The rearrangement uses TRBV5-4 and TRBJ2-3; TRBD2 might be the D (6 bases). The sample consisted of peripheral blood, taken on day 0 of AZD1222 vaccination. The clonotype originates from an adult in good health. DNA for the CDR3: TGTGCCAGCAGCTTGGCCGGGCGGGGCAAAGATACGCAGTATTTT. It encodes CASSLAGRGKDTQYF.